The sequence of this T cell receptor (beta chain) was determined in a study of cytomegalovirus exposure and HLA in healthy donors. A note on this clone: Antigen: not known.

The junction had 9 bases not matched to a gene; V was cut back by 0 bases and J by 5 bases. CDR1 and CDR2 (germline): SGHTA, FQGNSA. The CDR3 extends over 19 amino acids. Primers: 60 Vbeta forward and 13 Jbeta reverse. Clones were read by immunoSEQ multiplex PCR, and TCRdb kept only the in-frame ones, dropping some. The profile shows around 220,000 clones, under 80% of them singletons. Study findings and constraints: At a 0.05 false discovery rate, a later analysis found approximately 15,000 TCR beta sequences to be associated with HLA alleles. There were some V segments, including TRBV6-2 and TRBV6-3, excluded as indistinguishable. Most TCRs appeared rarely, but some public TCRs recurred in many donors. In vitro data verified a few CMV-associated chains as specific for CMV antigens.

The V and J genes are TRBV7-2 and TRBJ2-2; 13 nucleotides line up with TRBD2. The sequence was collected from a girl between 2 and 10 years old in good health and CMV-seronegative. Specimen: PBMCs. The CDR3 reads CASSLARGTSGKITGELFF. The CDR3 DNA reads as TGTGCCAGCAGCTTAGCGCGGGGGACTAGCGGGAAGATAACCGGGGAGCTGTTTTTT. Full variable domain (remainder filled in from reference TRBV7-2 and TRBJ2-2): GAGVSQSPSNKVTEKGKDVELRCDPISGHTALYWYRQSLGQGLEFLIYFQGNSAPDKSGLPSDRFSAERTGGSVSTLTIQRTQQEDSAVYLCASSLARGTSGKITGELFFGEGSRLTVL.